Below are 14 T cell receptor beta chains sequenced from a single sample in a study of OX40 agonist ivuxolimab in advanced cancers. Only in-frame clones appear in the TCRdb table, and some are missing; sequencing was by immunoSEQ multiplex PCR. The profile shows about 49,000 clones, around 84% of them singletons. This sample comprised CD4+ or CD8+ T cells sorted from blood, obtained in a trial of the OX40 agonist ivuxolimab. These receptor sequences come from an adult with an advanced solid tumor such as melanoma, head and neck, liver or kidney cancer.

The gene calls are TRBV6-1 and TRBJ1-1; D might be TRBD1 (6 bases). The length of the CDR3 is 13 residues. The V gene lost 2 bases and the J gene lost 11 bases, with 15 bases spanning the gap. The germline gives CDR1 MNHNS, CDR2 SASEGT. The CDR3 region has the DNA TGTGCCAGCAGTGAATCAGTGAACAGGGATGCTTTCTTT. As protein: CASSESVNRDAFF.

The CDR3 nucleotides read TGTGCCAGCAGCCAAGTCTCAATCCAAGAGACCCAGTACTTC. It codes for CASSQVSIQETQYF. The V gene is TRBV4-2, the J gene TRBJ2-5; D unclear. The V end lost 1 base, the J end lost 1 base, and 7 bases lay between the germline ends. Germline CDR1 is LGHNA and CDR2 is YNFKEQ. The CDR3 sequence is 14 residues long.

V and J are TRBV7-9 and TRBJ2-1; 7 nucleotides align to TRBD1. This CDR3 spans 17 amino acids. The J segment lost 2 bases and the V segment lost 5 bases, leaving 12 bases of the junction unmatched. Germline loops: CDR1 SEHNR, CDR2 FQNEAQ (reference sequence). CDR3 in amino acids: CASSPTGTAAPYNEQFF. The CDR3 DNA is TGTGCCAGCAGCCCAACCGGGACAGCTGCCCCCTACAATGAGCAGTTCTTC.

The chain joins TRBV5-6 to TRBJ1-3; D might be TRBD1 (5 bases). The CDR3 is made up of 13 amino acids. V gave up 3 bases and J gave up 3 bases, with 7 bases separating them. Per the germline V gene, CDR1 is SGHDT and CDR2 is YYEEEE. CDR3 bases: TGTGCCAGCAGCTGGGACGATGGAAACACCATATATTTT. Protein product: CASSWDDGNTIYF.

The rearrangement links TRBV7-9 to TRBJ2-5; no clear D. The CDR3 consists of 14 residues. V lost 5 bases to trimming and J lost 3 bases, with 13 bases between them. Germline V gene sequence: CDR1 SEHNR, CDR2 FQNEAQ (reference sequence). This CDR3 is CASSRQQVKETQYF. The CDR3 bases are TGTGCCAGCAGCCGACAACAAGTTAAAGAGACCCAGTACTTC.

J is TRBJ2-5 and V is TRBV11-1; D possibly matches TRBD1 or TRBD2 (5 bases each). V lost 3 bases, J lost 5 bases, and 10 bases lay in between. In germline, CDR1 is SGHAT, CDR2 FQDESV (reference sequence). The CDR3 has 13 amino acids. For the CDR3, the DNA is TGTGCCAGCAGCTTTTCGGGGCGGGAGACCCAGTACTTC. This sequence encodes CASSFSGRETQYF. Supplemented by reference TRBV11-1 and TRBJ2-5, the full variable domain reads EAEVAQSPRYKITEKSQAVAFWCDPISGHATLYWYRQILGQGPELLVQFQDESVVDDSQLPKDRFSAERLKGVDSTLKIQPAELGDSAMYLCASSFSGRETQYFGPGTRLLVL.

V is TRBV5-1 and J is TRBJ1-1, with D possibly matching TRBD1 (6 bases). CDR1 SGHRS and CDR2 YFSETQ come from the germline V gene. The V end was cut by 0 bases, the J end by 3 bases, with 15 bases between. The CDR3 extends over 16 amino acids. The CDR3 DNA reads as TGCGCCAGCAGCTTGGTTCCCACAGGGTCGGACACTGAAGCTTTCTTT. Translating gives CASSLVPTGSDTEAFF.

The chain carries TRBV6-6 and TRBJ2-7; tentative D call: TRBD1 (5 bases). V was trimmed by 5 bases and J by 3 bases, leaving 11 bases between them. Germline lookup yields CDR1 MNHNY and CDR2 SVGAGI (reference sequence). The CDR3 length is 13 residues. Here the CDR3 reads CASSQDSYYEQYF. CDR3 DNA: TGTGCCAGCAGTCAAGACAGCTACTACGAGCAGTACTTC.

The chain uses TRBV19 and TRBJ2-1, with D tentatively TRBD1 (6 bases). V lost 5 bases and J lost 6, with 11 bases in between. The CDR3 totals 13 residues. Germline CDR1 reads LNHDA; CDR2 reads SQIVND (reference sequence). CDR3 loop: CASSHPQGNEQFF. The CDR3 bases are TGTGCCAGTAGTCACCCACAGGGCAATGAGCAGTTCTTC.

The gene calls are TRBV6-5 and TRBJ2-5; TRBD2 matches at 7 bases. The V gene's germline CDR1 is MNHEY and CDR2 SVGAGI. The CDR3 is 15 amino acids. V shed 7 bases and J 1 base; nucleotides not matched to a gene: 9. The CDR3 region has the DNA TGTGCCAGCACCCCTGGGCTAGCGGTCCAAGAGACCCAGTACTTC. Encoded protein: CASTPGLAVQETQYF.

V gene TRBV9 combines with J gene TRBJ2-3, with D unclear. The ends were cut back, 0 bases at V and 1 base at J, with 12 bases in the middle. Per germline, CDR1 SGDLS and CDR2 YYNGEE. The CDR3 is made up of 16 amino acids. The CDR3 DNA reads TGTGCCAGCAGCGTAGCTGGGAAGGGCGGCACAGATACGCAGTATTTT. This translates into CASSVAGKGGTDTQYF.

This CDR3 reads CASKIFPGPYEQYF. Written as DNA, the CDR3 is TGTGCCAGCAAGATCTTTCCGGGCCCCTACGAGCAGTACTTC. The rearrangement joins TRBV5-5 to TRBJ2-7; D ambiguous. Germline lookup yields CDR1 SGHKS and CDR2 YYEKEE (reference sequence). This CDR3 contains 14 residues. V was pared by 6 bases and J by 2 bases, with 15 bases between.

CDR3 in DNA: TGTGCCAGCAGCTCGCGGGCGGGGAGGGTAAAGACCGGGGAGCTGTTTTTT. Translating gives CASSSRAGRVKTGELFF. V is TRBV7-2 and J is TRBJ2-2, with 7 bases fitting TRBD2. J lost 5 bases, V lost 4 bases, and 13 bases had no gene match. Per the germline V gene, CDR1 is SGHTA and CDR2 is FQGNSA. The CDR3 contains 17 residues. The complete variable domain, with remaining parts taken from reference TRBV7-2 and TRBJ2-2, reads GAGVSQSPSNKVTEKGKDVELRCDPISGHTALYWYRQSLGQGLEFLIYFQGNSAPDKSGLPSDRFSAERTGGSVSTLTIQRTQQEDSAVYLCASSSRAGRVKTGELFFGEGSRLTVL.

The genes are TRBV10-3 and TRBJ2-2; D is unresolved. The V gene lost 4 bases and the J gene lost 4 bases, with 4 bases spanning the gap. This CDR3 has 12 residues. CDR1 and CDR2 from the germline V gene are ENHRY and SYGVKD. For the CDR3, the DNA is TGTGCCATCAGTGGGAGCACCGGGGAGCTGTTTTTT. This translates into CAISGSTGELFF.